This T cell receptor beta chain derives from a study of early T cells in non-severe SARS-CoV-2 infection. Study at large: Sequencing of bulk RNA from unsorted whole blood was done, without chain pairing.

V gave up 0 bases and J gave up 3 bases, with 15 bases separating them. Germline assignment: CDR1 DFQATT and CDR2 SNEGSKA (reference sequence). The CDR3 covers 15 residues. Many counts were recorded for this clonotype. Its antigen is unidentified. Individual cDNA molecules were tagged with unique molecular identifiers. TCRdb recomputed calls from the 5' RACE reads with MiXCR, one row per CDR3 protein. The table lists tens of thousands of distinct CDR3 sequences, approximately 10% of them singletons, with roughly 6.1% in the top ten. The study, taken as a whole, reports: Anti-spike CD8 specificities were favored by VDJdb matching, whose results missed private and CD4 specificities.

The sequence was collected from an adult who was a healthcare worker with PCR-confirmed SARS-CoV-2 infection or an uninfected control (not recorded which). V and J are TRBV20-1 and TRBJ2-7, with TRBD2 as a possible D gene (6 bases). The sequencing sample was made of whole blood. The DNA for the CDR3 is TGCAGTGCTAGAGATCGGCGGAGGGTCAACTACGAGCAGTACTTC. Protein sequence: CSARDRRRVNYEQYF.